This is a list of T cell receptor beta chains from one sample in a study of shared clonotypes between healthy human individuals. Profiling relied on immunoSEQ multiplex PCR, and the TCRdb table lists in-frame clones only, not all of them. The sample lists around 440,000 clones; approximately 71% were seen once. The sample consisted of PBMCs. The receptors were sampled from a woman aged 35 to 49 in good health. Some clones in this sample may be carry-over from other donors' samples. Both conserved end residues are part of each CDR3. A D gene is named only where the DNA matches it firmly. Some rows mark clone size as missing; the rest say once, few, many or name a class of expanded clone.

j_call d_call v_call clone_size cdr3_aa cdr3_nt
TRBJ1-1 TRBD1 TRBV27 . CASSRQGAGMNTEAFF TGTGCCAGCTCGAGACAGGGGGCAGGAATGAACACTGAAGCTTTCTTT
TRBJ2-7 TRBD2 TRBV7-8 . CASSLRARGLAGVEQYF TGTGCCAGCAGCCTCCGAGCTCGGGGACTAGCGGGAGTAGAGCAGTACTTC
TRBJ2-7 . TRBV6-5 . CASSYSDGSYEQYF TGTGCCAGCAGTTACTCGGACGGTTCCTACGAGCAGTACTTC
TRBJ1-2 . TRBV9 . CASSVEGAGYGYTF TGTGCCAGCAGCGTAGAAGGGGCGGGCTATGGCTACACCTTC
TRBJ1-4 . TRBV18 many CASSPQEAGKLFF TGTGCCAGCTCACCCCAGGAGGCGGGAAAACTGTTTTTT
TRBJ1-5 . TRBV5-6 once CASSKNGRAYSNQPQHF TGTGCCAGCAGCAAAAACGGACGGGCTTATAGCAATCAGCCCCAGCATTTT
TRBJ2-7 . TRBV11-2 . CASSSHYEQYF TGTGCCAGCAGCTCGCACTACGAGCAGTACTTC
TRBJ2-1 . TRBV20-1 . CSAFWGDEQFF TGCAGTGCTTTCTGGGGCGATGAGCAGTTCTTC
TRBJ1-4 TRBD1 TRBV19 . CASSPRGANRGMIEKLFF TGTGCCAGTAGCCCTCGAGGTGCGAACAGGGGGATGATTGAAAAACTGTTTTTT
TRBJ1-1 . TRBV30 . CAWTYWRPNTEAFF TGTGCCTGGACTTATTGGCGGCCCAACACTGAAGCTTTCTTT
TRBJ1-1 . TRBV4-2 . CASSPLFFHRVLANNTEAFF TGTGCCAGCAGCCCTCTCTTCTTTCACAGGGTGTTGGCCAATAACACTGAAGCTTTCTTT
TRBJ1-2 TRBD1 TRBV5-1 . CASSWDRPNYGYTF TGCGCCAGCAGCTGGGACAGACCTAACTATGGCTACACCTTC
TRBJ2-1 TRBD1 TRBV5-1 . CASSWDSYNEQFF TGCGCCAGCAGCTGGGACAGCTACAATGAGCAGTTCTTC
TRBJ1-5 . TRBV15 . CATSRLVTNQPQHF TGTGCCACCAGCAGGTTGGTAACCAATCAGCCCCAGCATTTT
TRBJ2-7 . TRBV28 . CASSLQGPIYEQYF TGTGCCAGCAGTTTACAGGGGCCGATCTACGAGCAGTACTTC
TRBJ1-2 . TRBV27 . CASSLWAGDYGYTF TGTGCCAGCAGTTTATGGGCAGGGGACTATGGCTACACCTTC
TRBJ2-3 . TRBV9 . CASSVVQSTDTQYF TGTGCCAGCAGCGTAGTGCAGAGCACAGATACGCAGTATTTT
TRBJ2-1 TRBD2 TRBV28 few CASNRAGGGLAGQFF TGTGCCAGCAACCGAGCGGGAGGAGGGCTGGCGGGGCAGTTCTTC
TRBJ2-5 . TRBV5-4 . CASSLFVGETQYF TGTGCCAGCAGCTTGTTTGTTGGAGAGACCCAGTACTTC
TRBJ2-2 TRBD1 TRBV18 . CASSPRQGTGELFF TGTGCCAGCTCACCGAGACAGGGTACCGGGGAGCTGTTTTTT
TRBJ2-5 . TRBV28 . CASGRASTRETQYF TGTGCCAGCGGGCGGGCCTCTACTCGGGAGACCCAGTACTTC
TRBJ2-1 . TRBV7-9 . CASSTYYGLFDEQFF TGTGCCAGCAGCACTTATTACGGGCTTTTCGATGAGCAGTTCTTC
TRBJ2-2 . TRBV4-2 once CASSQAGVGTGELFF TGTGCCAGCAGCCAAGCGGGAGTCGGTACCGGGGAGCTGTTTTTT
TRBJ2-2 . TRBV7-9 once CASSLAYTEVGTGELFF TGTGCCAGCAGCTTAGCCTATACGGAGGTTGGCACCGGGGAGCTGTTTTTT
TRBJ2-7 TRBD2 TRBV19 . CASSIYGRASYEQYF TGTGCCAGTAGTATATACGGGAGGGCCTCCTACGAGCAGTACTTC
TRBJ2-1 TRBD2 TRBV6-1 . CASSGLAGYYEQFF TGTGCCAGCAGCGGACTAGCGGGGTACTATGAGCAGTTCTTC
TRBJ1-1 . TRBV28 . CASRAGQLNTEAFF TGTGCCAGCAGAGCAGGACAGTTGAACACTGAAGCTTTCTTT
TRBJ1-2 . TRBV25-1 few CASTGDWGYTF TGTGCCAGCACAGGGGATTGGGGCTACACCTTC
TRBJ2-7 . TRBV7-6 . CASSLSILGEQYF TGTGCCAGCAGCTTATCGATCTTAGGCGAGCAGTACTTC
TRBJ2-3 . TRBV7-2 . CASSRRGGGWDTQYF TGTGCCAGCAGTAGGCGGGGAGGCGGGTGGGATACGCAGTATTTT
TRBJ1-1 . TRBV30 . CAWSTTRGLTEAFF TGTGCCTGGAGTACCACGAGGGGACTGACTGAAGCTTTCTTT
TRBJ1-2 . TRBV5-1 . CASRDTAQGGYGYTF TGCGCCAGCAGGGACACCGCCCAAGGAGGCTATGGCTACACCTTC
TRBJ2-7 . TRBV28 . CASSLPLGYEQYF TGTGCCAGCAGTCTCCCCCTGGGGTACGAGCAGTACTTC
TRBJ2-7 . TRBV5-1 . CASSLAGRGYEQYF TGCGCCAGCAGCTTGGCCGGACGCGGCTACGAGCAGTACTTC
TRBJ1-4 . TRBV7-7 . CASSPAPQGEKLFF TGTGCTAGCAGCCCTGCCCCCCAGGGTGAAAAACTGTTTTTT
TRBJ1-2 TRBD1 TRBV28 . CASSWLRGPGYTF TGTGCCAGCAGTTGGCTCAGGGGGCCTGGCTACACCTTC
TRBJ1-1 . TRBV5-1 once CASSLEDRIQSEAFF TGCGCCAGCAGCTTGGAAGACAGAATTCAGTCCGAAGCTTTCTTT